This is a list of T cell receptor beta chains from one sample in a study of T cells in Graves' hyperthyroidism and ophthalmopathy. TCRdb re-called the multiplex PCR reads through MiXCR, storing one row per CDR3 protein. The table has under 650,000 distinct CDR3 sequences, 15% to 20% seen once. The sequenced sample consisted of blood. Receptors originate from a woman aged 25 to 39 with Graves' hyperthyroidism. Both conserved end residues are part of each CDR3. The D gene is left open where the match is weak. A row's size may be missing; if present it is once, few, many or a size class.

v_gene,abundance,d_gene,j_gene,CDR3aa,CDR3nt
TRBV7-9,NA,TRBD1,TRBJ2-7,CASSLNDDRGLSEQYF,TGTGCCAGCAGCTTAAATGACGACAGGGGGCTTAGCGAGCAGTACTTC
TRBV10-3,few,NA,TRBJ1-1,CAISESGPTFF,TGTGCCATTAGTGAGAGCGGACCGACTTTCTTT
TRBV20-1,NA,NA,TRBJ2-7,CSARDSGAGSSYEQYF,TGCAGTGCTAGAGATTCAGGGGCAGGGAGCTCCTACGAGCAGTACTTC
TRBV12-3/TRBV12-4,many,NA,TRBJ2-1,CASTLRSGGNNEQFF,TGTGCCAGCACCCTAAGGAGTGGGGGAAACAATGAGCAGTTCTTC
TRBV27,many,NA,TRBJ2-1,CASSVSRVVWDEQFF,TGTGCCAGCAGTGTTAGCAGGGTGGTCTGGGATGAGCAGTTCTTC
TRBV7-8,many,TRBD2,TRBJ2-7,CASSLGGLAGGPSYEQYF,TGTGCCAGCAGCTTAGGGGGACTAGCGGGAGGGCCATCATACGAGCAGTACTTC
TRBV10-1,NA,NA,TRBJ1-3,CGLPGPHSGNTIYF,TGCGGTCTACCGGGACCTCACTCTGGAAACACCATATATTTT
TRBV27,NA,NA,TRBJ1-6,CASGRGASNSPLHF,TGTGCCAGCGGCAGAGGGGCTTCTAATTCACCCCTCCACTTT
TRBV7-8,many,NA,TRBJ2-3,CASSLAFTDTQYF,TGTGCCAGCAGCTTAGCCTTCACAGATACGCAGTATTTT
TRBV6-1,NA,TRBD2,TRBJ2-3,CASSSWGDVAGPTDTQYF,TGTGCCAGCAGCTCATGGGGGGACGTAGCGGGGCCCACAGATACGCAGTATTTT
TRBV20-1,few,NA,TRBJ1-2,CSASGTREIYGYTF,TGCAGTGCTAGCGGTACCAGGGAAATCTATGGCTACACCTTC
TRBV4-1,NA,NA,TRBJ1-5,CASSQVIASPQPQHF,TGCGCCAGCAGCCAAGTTATCGCGAGTCCGCAGCCCCAGCATTTT
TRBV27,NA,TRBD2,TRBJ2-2,CASTQRGGGELFF,TGTGCCAGCACTCAACGCGGGGGTGGGGAGCTGTTTTTT
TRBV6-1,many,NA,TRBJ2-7,CASSPTTGTYEQYF,TGTGCCAGCAGCCCAACAACAGGGACCTACGAGCAGTACTTC
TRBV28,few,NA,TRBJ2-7,CASSDPRSYRSYEQYF,TGTGCCAGCAGTGATCCCAGAAGCTACAGGTCCTACGAGCAGTACTTC
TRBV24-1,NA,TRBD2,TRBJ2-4,CATSDPSGRDDIQYF,TGTGCCACCAGTGACCCGTCCGGGAGGGATGACATTCAGTACTTC
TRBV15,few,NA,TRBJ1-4,CATSAQRGNGKLFF,TGTGCCACCAGCGCGCAAAGGGGAAATGGAAAACTGTTTTTT
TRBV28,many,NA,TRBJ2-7,CASSLRRVSYEQYF,TGTGCCAGCAGTCTAAGACGGGTTTCCTACGAGCAGTACTTC
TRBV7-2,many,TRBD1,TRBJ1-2,CASSYPSWQGAHNYGYTF,TGTGCCAGCAGCTACCCCTCGTGGCAGGGGGCGCATAACTATGGCTACACCTTC
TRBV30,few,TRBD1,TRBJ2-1,CAWSVLGTEYNEQFF,TGTGCCTGGAGTGTATTGGGGACAGAGTACAATGAGCAGTTCTTC
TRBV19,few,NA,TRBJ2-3,CASNRGGPQYF,TGTGCCAGTAATAGAGGCGGGCCGCAGTATTTT
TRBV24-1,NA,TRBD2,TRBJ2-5,CATSDLGAGGPRETQYF,TGTGCCACCAGTGATTTGGGCGCGGGAGGGCCGCGGGAGACCCAGTACTTC
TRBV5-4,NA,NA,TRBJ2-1,CASSFSVGGSYNEQFF,TGTGCCAGCAGCTTTTCGGTGGGAGGCAGTTACAATGAGCAGTTCTTC
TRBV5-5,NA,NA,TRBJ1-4,CASSLGWTPTNEKLFF,TGTGCCAGCAGCTTGGGGTGGACACCAACTAATGAAAAACTGTTTTTT
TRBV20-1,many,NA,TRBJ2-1,CSAADGEQFF,TGCAGTGCAGCCGACGGTGAGCAGTTCTTC
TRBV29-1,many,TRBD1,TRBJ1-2,CSAIKRTGEDGYTF,TGCAGCGCCATAAAGCGGACAGGGGAGGATGGCTACACCTTC
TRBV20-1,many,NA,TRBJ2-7,CSARVRDSTYEQYF,TGCAGTGCTAGAGTGCGGGACTCTACCTACGAGCAGTACTTC
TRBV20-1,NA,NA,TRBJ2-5,CSARGSFVAMTQYF,TGCAGTGCTAGAGGGAGTTTTGTGGCGATGACGCAGTACTTC
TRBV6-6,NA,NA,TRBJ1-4,CASSYSGIREVDEKLFF,TGTGCCAGCAGTTACTCGGGTATAAGGGAAGTTGATGAAAAACTGTTTTTT
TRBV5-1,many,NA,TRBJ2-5,CASSPPPRQMKETQYF,TGCGCCAGCAGCCCCCCACCGAGGCAGATGAAGGAGACCCAGTACTTC
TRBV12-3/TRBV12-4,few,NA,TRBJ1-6,CASSFVSSYNSPLHF,TGTGCCAGCAGTTTCGTCAGCTCCTATAATTCACCCCTCCACTTT
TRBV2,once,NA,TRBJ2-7,CASSQDIQLAREQYF,TGCGCCAGCAGCCAAGATATTCAACTAGCCCGCGAGCAGTACTTC
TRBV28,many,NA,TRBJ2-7,CASSLLRGVGQGRNEQYF,TGTGCCAGCAGTTTACTCCGGGGTGTTGGCCAGGGTAGGAACGAGCAGTACTTC
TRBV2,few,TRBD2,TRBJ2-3,CASSEGGSRVTDTQYF,TGTGCCAGCAGTGAGGGCGGGAGCAGGGTCACAGATACGCAGTATTTT
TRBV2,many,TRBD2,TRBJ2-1,CASTSGVLNEQFF,TGTGCCAGCACTAGCGGGGTTTTGAATGAGCAGTTCTTC
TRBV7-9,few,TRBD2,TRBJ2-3,CASSSGLAATDTQYF,TGTGCCAGCAGCTCCGGACTAGCGGCCACAGATACGCAGTATTTT
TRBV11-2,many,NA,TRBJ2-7,CASSLNTPYEQYF,TGTGCCAGCAGCTTAAACACACCCTACGAGCAGTACTTC
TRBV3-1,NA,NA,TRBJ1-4,CASSQIESQGYEKLFF,TGTGCCAGCAGCCAGATTGAGAGTCAGGGGTATGAAAAACTGTTTTTT
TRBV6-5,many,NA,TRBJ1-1,CASSYRGPTEAFF,TGTGCCAGCAGTTACAGGGGCCCGACTGAAGCTTTCTTT
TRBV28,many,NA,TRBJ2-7,CASGKGSSYEQYF,TGTGCCAGCGGAAAGGGAAGCTCCTACGAGCAGTACTTC
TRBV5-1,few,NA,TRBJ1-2,CASSIGDIGTRHYGYTF,TGCGCCAGCAGCATCGGAGACATTGGGACCAGACACTATGGCTACACCTTC
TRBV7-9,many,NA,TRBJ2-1,CASSLELNEQFF,TGTGCCAGCAGCTTAGAACTTAATGAGCAGTTCTTC
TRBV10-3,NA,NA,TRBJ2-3,CAISVGNPTGADTQYF,TGTGCCATCAGTGTGGGCAACCCGACGGGGGCAGATACGCAGTATTTT
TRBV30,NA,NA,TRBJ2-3,CAWSPTDLVQYF,TGTGCCTGGAGTCCAACCGACTTGGTTCAGTATTTT
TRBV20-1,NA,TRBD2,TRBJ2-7,CSAISGSMDEQYF,TGCAGTGCTATTAGCGGGAGCATGGACGAGCAGTACTTC
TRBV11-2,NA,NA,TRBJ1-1,CASSPGLPPEAFF,TGTGCCAGCAGCCCGGGACTCCCGCCCGAAGCTTTCTTT
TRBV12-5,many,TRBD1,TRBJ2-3,CASGDPGGGTDTQYF,TGTGCTAGTGGTGATCCAGGGGGCGGCACAGATACGCAGTATTTT
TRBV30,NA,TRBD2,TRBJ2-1,CAWRGTGTRGYEQFF,TGTGCCTGGAGGGGGACCGGGACTAGGGGATATGAGCAGTTCTTC
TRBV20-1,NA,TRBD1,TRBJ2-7,CSAYSLGQGAEQYF,TGCAGTGCTTATTCCCTTGGACAGGGGGCCGAGCAGTACTTC
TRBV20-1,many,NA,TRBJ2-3,CSAKLPAGRRETDTQYF,TGCAGTGCTAAACTCCCCGCCGGGAGAAGAGAGACAGATACGCAGTATTTT
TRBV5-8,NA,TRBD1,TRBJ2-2,CASSRPGTGRDTGELFF,TGTGCCAGCAGCCGTCCCGGGACAGGGAGGGACACCGGGGAGCTGTTTTTT